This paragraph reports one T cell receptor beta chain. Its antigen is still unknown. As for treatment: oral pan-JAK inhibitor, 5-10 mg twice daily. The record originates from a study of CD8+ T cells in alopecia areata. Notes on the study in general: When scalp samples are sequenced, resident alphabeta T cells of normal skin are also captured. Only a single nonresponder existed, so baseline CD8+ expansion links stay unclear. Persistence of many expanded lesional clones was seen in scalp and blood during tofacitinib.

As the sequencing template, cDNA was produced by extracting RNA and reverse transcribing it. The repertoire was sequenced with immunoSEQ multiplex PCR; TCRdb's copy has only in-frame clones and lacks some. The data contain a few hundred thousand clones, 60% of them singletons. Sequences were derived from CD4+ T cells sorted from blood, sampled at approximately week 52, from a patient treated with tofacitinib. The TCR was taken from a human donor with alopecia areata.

The CDR3 nucleotides are TGTGCCAGCAGCATACAGGGGGCTCAGCCCCAGCATTTT. Encoded protein: CASSIQGAQPQHF. The chain recombines TRBV6-5 with TRBJ1-5, with TRBD1 matching 9 bases. Germline V gene lookup returns CDR1 MNHEY and CDR2 SVGAGI. V dropped 6 bases and J dropped 6; count of bases not matched to a gene: 3. The CDR3 has 13 amino acids.